Following are 9 T cell receptor beta chains from one sample sequenced in a study of cytotoxic CD8 clonotypes in ibrutinib-treated CLL. TCRdb's copy holds only in-frame clones and misses some; the assay was immunoSEQ multiplex PCR. There are about 180,000 clones in the sample; approximately 80% occur only once, and 3.5% to 5.5% lies in the top ten. The material was PBMCs, obtained after 24 months of ibrutinib treatment. These receptors all stem from a human donor with chronic lymphocytic leukemia.

This clone was seen a few times. The chain joins TRBV9 to TRBJ2-2; 7 bases are a match to TRBD1. The J segment lost 1 base and the V segment lost 4 bases, leaving 4 bases of the junction unmatched. Germline values: CDR1 SGDLS, CDR2 YYNGEE. The CDR3 extends over 15 amino acids. CDR3 residues: CASSPRDRNTGELFF. CDR3 nucleotides: TGTGCCAGCAGCCCAAGGGACAGGAACACCGGGGAGCTGTTTTTT.

The chain recombines TRBV5-6 with TRBJ2-1; a weak D match, TRBD1 (6 bases). CDR1 SGHDT and CDR2 YYEEEE come from the germline V gene. Trimming took 0 bases from V and 0 from J, leaving 7 bases between them. The length of the CDR3 is 15 residues. The CDR3 is CASSLGQASYNEQFF. The CDR3 nucleotides are TGTGCCAGCAGCTTGGGACAGGCCTCCTACAATGAGCAGTTCTTC.

This chain links TRBV7-2 with TRBJ1-4; D might be TRBD1 (6 bases). Germline CDR1 and CDR2: SGHTA and FQGNSA. V shed 5 bases and J shed 7 bases, with 11 bases lying between them. The CDR3 is 13 amino acids. CDR3 coding DNA: TGTGCCAGCAGCCACCAAGGGGGTGAAAAACTGTTTTTT. Its protein product is CASSHQGGEKLFF.

The chain links TRBV5-1 to TRBJ2-3; possibly TRBD2 for D (6 bases). Deletions cut 3 bases from V and 2 bases from J, with 19 bases between. Germline loops: CDR1 SGHRS, CDR2 YFSETQ. CDR3 length: 17 amino acids. The CDR3, as DNA: TGCGCCAGCAGCTCGGAGGGCCGACTAGTTAACACAGATACGCAGTATTTT. Protein product: CASSSEGRLVNTDTQYF.

The chain joins TRBV13 to TRBJ2-7, with 9 positions matching TRBD1. This CDR3 comprises 15 residues. V shed 1 base and J 6 bases; nucleotides not matched to a gene: 7. Germline V lookup: CDR1 PRHDT, CDR2 FYEKMQ (reference sequence). CDR3 loop: CASSLAPGTGIEQYF. In nucleotides, the CDR3 is TGTGCCAGCAGCTTAGCCCCAGGGACAGGGATCGAGCAGTACTTC.

The chain employs TRBV4-1 and TRBJ1-1; perhaps TRBD1 as D (6 bases). The V end was cut by 0 bases, the J end by 4 bases, with 18 bases between. This CDR3 is built from 17 residues. CDR1 and CDR2 (germline): MGHRA, YSYEKL. The CDR3 loop reads CASSQDKGVKSGTEAFF. Here the CDR3 DNA reads TGCGCCAGCAGCCAAGATAAGGGGGTCAAAAGCGGCACTGAAGCTTTCTTT.

This clone was counted a single time. This rearrangement joins TRBV7-8 to TRBJ2-3; 9 nucleotides match TRBD1. Unmatched junction bases numbered 5, after V lost 4 bases and J lost 6 bases. There are 14 residues in the CDR3. Germline V gene data show CDR1 as SGHVS and CDR2 as FQNEAQ. The CDR3 region has the DNA TGTGCCAGCAGCTCCTGGACAGGGGTGGATACGCAGTATTTT. This gives the protein CASSSWTGVDTQYF.

The chain recombines TRBV6-6 with TRBJ2-2, with D uncertain. Germline assignment: CDR1 MNHNY and CDR2 SVGAGI (reference sequence). The CDR3 runs to 14 residues. The V end was cut by 11 bases, the J end by 1 base, with 14 bases between. The CDR3 loop reads CAEALHENTGELFF. In DNA, the CDR3 is TGTGCCGAAGCCCTACACGAGAACACCGGGGAGCTGTTTTTT.

This chain uses TRBV6-5 with TRBJ1-2; D is uncertain. Trimming left V 6 bases short and J 14 bases short, with 16 bases between. CDR1 MNHEY and CDR2 SVGAGI come from the germline V gene. The CDR3 extends over 11 amino acids. CDR3 coding DNA: TGTGCCAGCAGCCTAGGGAGTATTTGGACCTTC. This gives the protein CASSLGSIWTF.